The clone carrying this T cell receptor beta chain appeared many times. What it recognizes is unknown. This record belongs to a study of naive and memory T cell subsets. The study's findings and limits: This RNA-based method may be sensitive to activation-related transcript changes.

A UMI-containing oligonucleotide was joined by 3' ligation to the TCR cDNA template. RNA was extracted from more than 2 ml of whole blood of healthy adults. Amplification of ligated cDNA took four PCR rounds with SP2 and nested alpha and beta constant primers. Blood and skin TCR RNA was reverse transcribed with alpha and beta constant primers. A single record per CDR3 protein comes from TCRdb applying MiXCR to the 5' RACE reads. Of over 50,000 distinct CDR3 sequences listed, roughly 7.5% are singletons. Germline V gene sequence: CDR1 SGHTA, CDR2 FQGNSA. The CDR3 has 14 residues. The V gene end was trimmed by 2 bases and the J gene end by 4 bases; junction bases not matched to a gene: 2.

The chain combines TRBV7-2 with TRBJ1-5; the match to TRBD1 covers 7 bases. The clonotype originates from a female donor in good health. CDR3 amino acids: CASSLIQGNQPQHF. The DNA for the CDR3 is TGTGCCAGCAGCTTAATACAGGGGAATCAGCCCCAGCATTTT.